This T cell receptor beta chain comes out of a study of cytomegalovirus exposure and HLA in healthy donors. The PCR ran on 60 Vbeta and 13 Jbeta primers. The assay was immunoSEQ multiplex PCR, and TCRdb's table has in-frame clones only and misses some. The data show 150,000 to 200,000 clones, around four fifths seen once. The CDR3 is made up of 14 amino acids. V was trimmed by 4 bases and J by 9 bases, leaving 19 bases between them. In germline, CDR1 is MDHEN, CDR2 SYDVKM. The study, taken as a whole, reports: Researchers left out some V segments, among them TRBV6-2 and TRBV6-3, as indistinguishable. There were a few CMV-associated chains whose specificity for CMV antigens was confirmed in vitro.

Nominal health characterized the donors when sampled, though unrecorded immune exposures were likely. A word on this clone: What it binds is unknown.

This receptor was obtained from a young man in good health and CMV-seropositive. The specimen was PBMCs. The J gene is TRBJ2-7, the V gene TRBV28; D is perhaps TRBD2 (6 bases). This CDR3 reads CASSSRDWGKGQYF. The DNA of the CDR3 is TGTGCCAGCAGTTCCCGGGACTGGGGGAAGGGGCAGTACTTC.